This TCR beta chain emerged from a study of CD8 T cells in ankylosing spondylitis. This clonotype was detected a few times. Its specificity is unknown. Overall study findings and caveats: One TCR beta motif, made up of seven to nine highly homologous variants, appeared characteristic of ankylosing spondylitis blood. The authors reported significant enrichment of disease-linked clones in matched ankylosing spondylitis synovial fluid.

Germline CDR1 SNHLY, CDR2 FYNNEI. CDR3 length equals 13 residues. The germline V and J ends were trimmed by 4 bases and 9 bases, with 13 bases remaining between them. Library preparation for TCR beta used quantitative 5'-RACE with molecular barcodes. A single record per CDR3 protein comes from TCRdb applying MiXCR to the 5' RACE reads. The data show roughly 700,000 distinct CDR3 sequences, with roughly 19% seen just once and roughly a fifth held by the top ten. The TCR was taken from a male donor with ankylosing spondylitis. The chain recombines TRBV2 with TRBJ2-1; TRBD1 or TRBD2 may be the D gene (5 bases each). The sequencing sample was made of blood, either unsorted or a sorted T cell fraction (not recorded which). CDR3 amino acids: CASSVRRDGEQFF. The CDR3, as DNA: TGTGCCAGCAGTGTCCGCCGGGACGGTGAGCAGTTCTTC.